These T cell receptor beta chains were read from a single sample in a study of shared clonotypes between healthy human individuals. Sequenced by immunoSEQ multiplex PCR; TCRdb stores in-frame clones only, minus some. The table lists about 2,200,000 clones, 93% of them singletons. Sequenced: naive CD8+ T cells from PBMCs. The source of these receptors is a man between 18 and 29 years old in good health. Some clones in this sample may be carry-over from other donors' samples. Each CDR3 is given with its conserved first and last residue. The D gene is left open where the match is weak. A row's size may be missing; if present it is once, few, many or a size class.

DNA: TGTGCCAGCAGCTCATGGACTAGCGGGTACGAGCAGTACTTC; CDR3: CASSSWTSGYEQYF; V: TRBV7-6; D: TRBD2; J: TRBJ2-7; size: -
DNA: TGTGCCAGCAGTTACTACGGACTAGCGGGAGGGGATGAGCAGTTCTTC; CDR3: CASSYYGLAGGDEQFF; V: TRBV6-5; D: TRBD2; J: TRBJ2-1; size: -
DNA: TGTGCCAGCAAACGACTAGTCGGGACCGGGGAGCTGTTTTTT; CDR3: CASKRLVGTGELFF; V: TRBV27; D: -; J: TRBJ2-2; size: -
DNA: TGCGCCAGCAGCCGGACGGTTAAGGGGAACACTGAAGCTTTCTTT; CDR3: CASSRTVKGNTEAFF; V: TRBV4-1; D: -; J: TRBJ1-1; size: -
DNA: TGTGCCAGCAGCGGGAGCAGGTACGAGCAGTACTTC; CDR3: CASSGSRYEQYF; V: TRBV7-6; D: -; J: TRBJ2-7; size: -
DNA: TGTGCCAGCAGCTTTTTCCAGTGGAGCTCCTACGAGCAGTACTTC; CDR3: CASSFFQWSSYEQYF; V: TRBV5-6; D: -; J: TRBJ2-7; size: once
DNA: TGTGCCACCCGGCACTCTGGGGCCAACGTCCTGACTTTC; CDR3: CATRHSGANVLTF; V: TRBV5-4; D: -; J: TRBJ2-6; size: -
DNA: TGCGCCAGCAGCCCCGAGGCGAACACTGAAGCTTTCTTT; CDR3: CASSPEANTEAFF; V: TRBV5-1; D: -; J: TRBJ1-1; size: -
DNA: TGCGCCAGCACCCCATCCCGGACGATAATCTCCTACGAGCAGTACTTC; CDR3: CASTPSRTIISYEQYF; V: TRBV10-2; D: -; J: TRBJ2-7; size: -
DNA: TGTGCCAGCAGCTCAAGCGCGGACAGCGGCACCGGGGAGCTGTTTTTT; CDR3: CASSSSADSGTGELFF; V: TRBV7-9; D: -; J: TRBJ2-2; size: -
DNA: TGTGCCAGCAGCGTAGCTGGGAGGGATGAGCAGTTCTTC; CDR3: CASSVAGRDEQFF; V: TRBV9; D: TRBD2; J: TRBJ2-1; size: -
DNA: TGCGCCAGCAGCCAAGAAAGGGGATACTACGGCTACGAGCAGTACTTC; CDR3: CASSQERGYYGYEQYF; V: TRBV4-1; D: -; J: TRBJ2-7; size: -
DNA: TGTGCCAGCAGCCACATCGACTGGGGGGGCCATGGCTACACCTTC; CDR3: CASSHIDWGGHGYTF; V: TRBV5-4; D: -; J: TRBJ1-2; size: once
DNA: TGTGCCAGCGAGACTTACCCGGGGAGAGACGATGAGCAGTTCTTC; CDR3: CASETYPGRDDEQFF; V: TRBV27; D: -; J: TRBJ2-1; size: -
DNA: TGTGCCAGCAGTCCACCAGGGGGAACCTACGAGCAGTACTTC; CDR3: CASSPPGGTYEQYF; V: TRBV28; D: TRBD1; J: TRBJ2-7; size: -
DNA: TGTGCCAGCAGTTTCATTGGACAGGATAATCAGCCCCAGCATTTT; CDR3: CASSFIGQDNQPQHF; V: TRBV27; D: TRBD1; J: TRBJ1-5; size: -
DNA: TGTGCCTGGAGTGGGGCGGGGGGCTACGAGCAGTACTTC; CDR3: CAWSGAGGYEQYF; V: TRBV30; D: TRBD2; J: TRBJ2-7; size: -
DNA: TGTGCCAGCAGTACAGGGTCCAAAAACATTCAGTACTTC; CDR3: CASSTGSKNIQYF; V: TRBV28; D: -; J: TRBJ2-4; size: -
DNA: TGCGCCAGCAGTGATCACCCCCCCGGCTGCGAGCAGTACTTC; CDR3: CASSDHPPGCEQYF; V: TRBV10-1; D: -; J: TRBJ2-7; size: -
DNA: TGCGCCAGCACCGACAACAGGGTCCCGAACACTGAAGCTTTCTTT; CDR3: CASTDNRVPNTEAFF; V: TRBV10-2; D: -; J: TRBJ1-1; size: -
DNA: TGTGCCATCAGTGAGACGACCGGGACAGACCAGTTCTTC; CDR3: CAISETTGTDQFF; V: TRBV10-3; D: TRBD1; J: TRBJ2-1; size: -
DNA: TGTGCTAGTGGTTTTCGGGAGGGCGGCCAAGAGACCCAGTACTTC; CDR3: CASGFREGGQETQYF; V: TRBV12-5; D: TRBD2; J: TRBJ2-5; size: -
DNA: TGTGCCAGCAGCTTAGTAGGGGGCATGAACACTGAAGCTTTCTTT; CDR3: CASSLVGGMNTEAFF; V: TRBV11-2; D: TRBD1; J: TRBJ1-1; size: -
DNA: TGTGCCAGCAGCTTCAGAATAGGGGATCTCTACGAGCAGTACTTC; CDR3: CASSFRIGDLYEQYF; V: TRBV28; D: -; J: TRBJ2-7; size: -
DNA: TGCGCCAGCAGCCAACTACCGGGACAGGGCTTGTATACGCAGTATTTT; CDR3: CASSQLPGQGLYTQYF; V: TRBV4-1; D: TRBD1; J: TRBJ2-3; size: -
DNA: TGTGCCAGCAGTTTAAACCGGGCCGCAGGCGATGAAGCTTTCTTT; CDR3: CASSLNRAAGDEAFF; V: TRBV28; D: -; J: TRBJ1-1; size: -
DNA: TGTGCCAGCAGCCCCTCGAGCGGCTACGAGCAGTACTTC; CDR3: CASSPSSGYEQYF; V: TRBV9; D: -; J: TRBJ2-7; size: -
DNA: TGTGCCAGCAGCCCCCGCGGTAGCGGGACCTACGACGAGCAGTACTTC; CDR3: CASSPRGSGTYDEQYF; V: TRBV11-2; D: TRBD2; J: TRBJ2-7; size: -
DNA: TGTGCCAGCAGCGTAGATGGCGTGGACAGGGGCCAAGAGACCCAGTACTTC; CDR3: CASSVDGVDRGQETQYF; V: TRBV9; D: TRBD1; J: TRBJ2-5; size: -
DNA: TGTGCCAGCAAACCACAGGGGGCTTATGGCTACACCTTC; CDR3: CASKPQGAYGYTF; V: TRBV6-1; D: TRBD1; J: TRBJ1-2; size: -
DNA: TGTGCCAGCAGCCAAGCCGGACCCTTTCCCGGGGGACAGTACTACGAGCAGTACTTC; CDR3: CASSQAGPFPGGQYYEQYF; V: TRBV14; D: -; J: TRBJ2-7; size: -
DNA: TGTGCCTGGAACGTCGGCGGGAGGAGCACAGATACGCAGTATTTT; CDR3: CAWNVGGRSTDTQYF; V: TRBV30; D: TRBD2; J: TRBJ2-3; size: once
DNA: TGTGCCAGCAGTTTTCAGGGCGGGGAGCTGTTTTTT; CDR3: CASSFQGGELFF; V: TRBV27; D: -; J: TRBJ2-2; size: -
DNA: TGTGCCAGCAGTGTCGGGACTAGCGGGAGGTTGTACAATGAGCAGTTCTTC; CDR3: CASSVGTSGRLYNEQFF; V: TRBV28; D: TRBD2; J: TRBJ2-1; size: -
DNA: TGTGCCTGGAGTTGGGGACAGGGAAACGAGCAGTACTTC; CDR3: CAWSWGQGNEQYF; V: TRBV30; D: TRBD1; J: TRBJ2-7; size: -
DNA: TGTGCCAGCAGTCCGTCTTTCACTGAAGCTTTCTTT; CDR3: CASSPSFTEAFF; V: TRBV28; D: -; J: TRBJ1-1; size: -
DNA: TGTGCCAGCTCACCGGGACAGGGCTCCTACGAGCAGTACTTC; CDR3: CASSPGQGSYEQYF; V: TRBV18; D: TRBD1; J: TRBJ2-7; size: -
DNA: TGCGCCAGAAAAACTGAAGCTTTCTTT; CDR3: CARKTEAFF; V: TRBV10-1; D: -; J: TRBJ1-1; size: -
DNA: TGTGCCAGCAGCTTGAAACACCTGAACACTGAAGCTTTCTTT; CDR3: CASSLKHLNTEAFF; V: TRBV5-4; D: -; J: TRBJ1-1; size: -
DNA: TGCGCCAGCAGCTTGGAACCTACTAGCACAGATACGCAGTATTTT; CDR3: CASSLEPTSTDTQYF; V: TRBV5-1; D: -; J: TRBJ2-3; size: -
DNA: TGTGCCAGCTCACCACCGACTAGCGGGAGTGGTGAGCAGTTCTTC; CDR3: CASSPPTSGSGEQFF; V: TRBV18; D: TRBD2; J: TRBJ2-1; size: few
DNA: TGTGCCAGCAGCTCAGGCGGCTCGCGCTCCTACAATGAGCAGTTCTTC; CDR3: CASSSGGSRSYNEQFF; V: TRBV11-2; D: -; J: TRBJ2-1; size: -
DNA: TGTGCCATCAGTGAGTCGCAGGGCTCCGGGGGTGAAAAACTGTTTTTT; CDR3: CAISESQGSGGEKLFF; V: TRBV10-3; D: -; J: TRBJ1-4; size: -
DNA: TGTGCCAGCAGCGAACAGGGGTTATCCTACAATGAGCAGTTCTTC; CDR3: CASSEQGLSYNEQFF; V: TRBV9; D: TRBD1; J: TRBJ2-1; size: -
DNA: TGTGCCAGTAGTTCCTGGGACCACGGGGAGCTGTTTTTT; CDR3: CASSSWDHGELFF; V: TRBV19; D: -; J: TRBJ2-2; size: -
DNA: TGTGCCAGCAGCCCGAGTGCGTGGCTGGGAGGGCCCTCAGATACGCAGTATTTT; CDR3: CASSPSAWLGGPSDTQYF; V: TRBV25-1; D: TRBD2; J: TRBJ2-3; size: -
DNA: TGTGCCAGCAGACCGACAAGGGGACAGTCCTACAATGAGCAGTTCTTC; CDR3: CASRPTRGQSYNEQFF; V: TRBV2; D: TRBD1; J: TRBJ2-1; size: -